A selection of T cell receptor beta chains follows, all from one sample in a study of blood T cell repertoires in COVID-19. Data came from immunoSEQ multiplex PCR; TCRdb stores just in-frame clones and leaves some out. The table records fewer than 450,000 clones, more than 70% of them present only once. Sequenced material: PBMCs or T cells enriched from blood (not recorded which). The receptors were sampled from a woman aged 18-35 years who had recovered from COVID-19. Each CDR3 is given with its conserved first and last residue. D genes are given only for firm matches. Part of the rows lack a size; the others show once, few, many or a class for expanded clones.

v_gene	abundance	d_gene	j_gene	CDR3aa	CDR3nt
TRBV6-5	NA	TRBD2	TRBJ2-7	CASSYSGGSTSYEQYF	TGTGCCAGCAGTTACTCGGGGGGGAGCACATCCTACGAGCAGTACTTC
TRBV27	once	NA	TRBJ1-2	CASSQDRYFYTF	TGTGCCAGCAGTCAGGACAGATATTTCTACACCTTC
TRBV30	NA	NA	TRBJ1-6	CAWGRRQERLSSPLHF	TGTGCCTGGGGGAGAAGACAGGAACGGTTATCTTCACCCCTCCACTTT
TRBV3-1/TRBV3-2	NA	NA	TRBJ1-2	CASRGGKYGYTF	TGTGCCAGCAGAGGGGGAAAGTATGGCTACACCTTC
TRBV7-9	NA	TRBD1	TRBJ2-5	CASSKKGTAQETQYF	TGTGCCAGCAGCAAGAAAGGGACAGCACAAGAGACCCAGTACTTC
TRBV18	NA	NA	TRBJ1-1	CASSPELAHGRTSRRNTEAFF	TGTGCCAGCTCACCAGAACTCGCCCATGGGAGAACTTCCCGGAGGAACACTGAAGCTTTCTTT
TRBV5-1	NA	NA	TRBJ2-7	CASSPMTGTSYEQYF	TGCGCCAGCAGCCCAATGACAGGAACGTCCTACGAGCAGTACTTC
TRBV9	NA	TRBD1	TRBJ1-1	CASSVATWAGGGTEAFF	TGTGCCAGCAGCGTAGCTACATGGGCAGGGGGTGGCACTGAAGCTTTCTTT
TRBV15	NA	TRBD1	TRBJ2-2	CATSSRQGSNTGELFF	TGTGCCACCAGCAGCCGACAGGGATCGAACACCGGGGAGCTGTTTTTT
TRBV29-1	few	NA	TRBJ1-5	CSATGGAGQPQHF	TGCAGCGCCACGGGGGGGGCGGGTCAGCCCCAGCATTTT
TRBV4-3	NA	NA	TRBJ2-3	CASSQDFFPGTDTQYF	TGCGCCAGCAGCCAAGATTTTTTTCCGGGCACAGATACGCAGTATTTT
TRBV5-1	NA	TRBD1	TRBJ2-5	CASSYPGQGWGEETQYF	TGCGCCAGCAGCTACCCGGGACAGGGGTGGGGAGAGGAGACCCAGTACTTC
TRBV19	NA	TRBD1	TRBJ2-7	CATSFMGSQGFTYEQYF	TGTGCCACCTCTTTTATGGGCTCACAGGGGTTTACCTACGAGCAGTACTTC
TRBV4-3	NA	TRBD1	TRBJ1-5	CASSQRVQGAGQPQHF	TGCGCCAGCAGCCAAAGGGTACAGGGGGCCGGACAGCCCCAGCATTTT
TRBV9	NA	TRBD1	TRBJ1-6	CASSPLPGTGTNSPLHF	TGTGCCAGCAGCCCCCTTCCCGGGACAGGGACAAATTCACCCCTCCACTTT
TRBV18	NA	TRBD1	TRBJ1-2	CASSPGQGYGYTF	TGTGCCAGCTCACCGGGACAGGGGTATGGCTACACCTTC
TRBV7-3	NA	NA	TRBJ2-7	CASSSDGTGNYEQYF	TGTGCCAGCAGCTCCGACGGGACTGGAAACTACGAGCAGTACTTC
TRBV5-1	NA	NA	TRBJ1-2	CASSATDYGYTF	TGCGCCAGCAGCGCAACAGACTATGGCTACACCTTC
TRBV30	NA	NA	TRBJ2-1	CAWSGGGTYNEQFF	TGTGCCTGGAGTGGTGGGGGGACCTACAATGAGCAGTTCTTC
TRBV7-9	NA	NA	TRBJ2-7	CASSLDQVYEQYF	TGTGCCAGCAGCTTAGATCAGGTTTACGAGCAGTACTTC
TRBV15	NA	NA	TRBJ1-1	CATSRVRQARTEAFF	TGTGCCACCAGCAGGGTCCGACAGGCGAGGACTGAAGCTTTCTTT
TRBV6-5	NA	NA	TRBJ1-1	CASSYWGEEAFF	TGTGCCAGCAGTTACTGGGGAGAGGAAGCTTTCTTT
TRBV11-2	NA	NA	TRBJ2-5	CASSLGYRQGTQYF	TGCGCCAGCAGCTTAGGCTACAGGCAGGGGACCCAGTACTTC
TRBV7-3	NA	TRBD1	TRBJ1-5	CASSFLRDRDSNQPQHF	TGTGCCAGCAGCTTCCTCCGGGACAGGGACAGCAATCAGCCCCAGCATTTT
TRBV27	NA	TRBD2	TRBJ2-1	CASSLPGLDNEQFF	TGTGCCAGCAGTTTACCGGGACTAGACAATGAGCAGTTCTTC
TRBV7-3	NA	TRBD1	TRBJ2-6	CASSSDRGSVLTF	TGTGCCAGCAGCTCAGACAGGGGGTCCGTCCTGACTTTC
TRBV11-3	NA	NA	TRBJ2-2	CASSFSGPGELFF	TGTGCCAGCAGCTTCAGCGGGCCCGGGGAGCTGTTTTTT
TRBV7-3	NA	NA	TRBJ2-5	CASSLWEMGETQYF	TGTGCCAGCAGCTTATGGGAGATGGGAGAGACCCAGTACTTC
TRBV30	NA	NA	TRBJ1-2	CAWTPDPRDYGYTF	TGTGCCTGGACCCCGGACCCGAGGGACTATGGCTACACCTTC